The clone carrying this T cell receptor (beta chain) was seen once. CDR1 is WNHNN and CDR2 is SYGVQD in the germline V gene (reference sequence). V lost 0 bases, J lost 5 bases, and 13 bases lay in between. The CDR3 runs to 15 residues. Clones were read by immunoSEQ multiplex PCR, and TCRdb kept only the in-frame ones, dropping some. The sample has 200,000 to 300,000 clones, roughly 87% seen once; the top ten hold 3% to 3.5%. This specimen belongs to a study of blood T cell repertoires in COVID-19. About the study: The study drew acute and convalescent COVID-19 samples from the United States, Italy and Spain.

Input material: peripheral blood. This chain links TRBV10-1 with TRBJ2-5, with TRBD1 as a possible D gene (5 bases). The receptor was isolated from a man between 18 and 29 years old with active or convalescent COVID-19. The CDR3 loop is CASSESIQAVETQYF. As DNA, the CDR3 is TGCGCCAGCAGTGAGTCGATACAGGCCGTGGAGACCCAGTACTTC.